Presented here are 16 T cell receptor beta chains from one specimen sequenced in a study of shared clonotypes between healthy human individuals. Sequencing used immunoSEQ multiplex PCR; TCRdb keeps in-frame clones, though not all of them. The sample comprises around 610,000 clones, approximately 96% of which are singletons, and 0.11% rests with the top ten. The naive CD8 fraction comprised CD45RO-negative cells positively selected for CCR7 and excluded terminally differentiated effector memory CD45RA+ cells. The sample taken for sequencing was naive CD8+ T cells sorted from blood. All receptors come from a woman in her 30s in good health.

The rearrangement joins TRBV5-1 to TRBJ2-1, with a possible D match to TRBD2 (6 bases). The CDR3 has 15 residues. Trimming cost V 4 bases and J 5 bases, with 16 bases left between them. Germline lookup yields CDR1 SGHRS and CDR2 YFSETQ. In DNA, the CDR3 is TGCGCCAGCAGCCCGTGGGGGGAGAGGGACAATGAGCAGTTCTTC. Residues: CASSPWGERDNEQFF.

The chain uses TRBV15 and TRBJ1-2; 12 nucleotides line up with TRBD1. Trimming at V came to 0 bases and at J to 7 bases, leaving 3 bases not matched to a gene. CDR1 is LNHNV, CDR2 YYDKDF, per germline (reference sequence). CDR3 length: 15 amino acids. CDR3: CATSREGTGGSGYTF. The CDR3 region has the DNA TGTGCCACCAGCAGAGAGGGGACAGGGGGCTCTGGCTACACCTTC.

This clone appeared a single time. The chain links TRBV27 to TRBJ2-7, with TRBD2 matching over 9 bases. Unmatched junction bases numbered 9, after V lost 5 bases and J lost 7 bases. The CDR3 is 14 residues long. Germline CDR1 is MNHEY and CDR2 is SMNVEV (reference sequence). CDR3 nucleotide sequence: TGTGCCAGCAGTCTAGCGGGACCGTCCTTTGAGCAGTACTTC. Its protein product is CASSLAGPSFEQYF.

The rearrangement uses TRBV1 and TRBJ1-4. TRBV1 is a pseudogene segment. This CDR3 region has 12 residues. The CDR3 sequence is CTSSLMGEKLFF. The CDR3 nucleotides are TGCACCAGCAGCCTCATGGGTGAAAAACTGTTTTTT.

This sequence joins TRBV19 and TRBJ2-1, with 8 bases identical to TRBD1. From germline, CDR1 is LNHDA and CDR2 SQIVND (reference sequence). The trim removed 10 bases at V and 5 bases at J, leaving 10 bases unmatched. CDR3 size: 14 residues. CDR3 sequence (DNA): TGTGCCATAACTACAGGGGGAACCCACAATGAGCAGTTCTTC. Translated, it gives CAITTGGTHNEQFF.

The V gene is TRBV29-1, the J gene TRBJ2-7, with D possibly TRBD1 on 6 matching bases. The V end lost 1 base, the J end lost 3 bases, and 22 bases lay between the germline ends. Germline V gene data show CDR1 as SQVTM and CDR2 as ANQGSEA. The CDR3 is 17 residues long. The CDR3, as DNA: TGCAGCGTTGAAGCGGCCTCCGGACAGAACGATTTCTACGAGCAGTACTTC. Amino acid sequence: CSVEAASGQNDFYEQYF.

The V and J genes are TRBV5-4 and TRBJ2-7; 10 bases line up with TRBD2. CDR3 size: 15 residues. J lost 5 bases, V lost 0 bases, and 5 bases had no gene match. Germline assignment: CDR1 SGHNT and CDR2 YYREEE (reference sequence). The CDR3 bases are TGTGCCAGCAGCTTGGACGGACTAGCGGCCCACGAGCAGTACTTC. Amino acid sequence: CASSLDGLAAHEQYF.

The CDR3 DNA reads TGTGCCAGCAGTTTATACCCCCCCGGGAGGACCTACAATGAGCAGTTCTTC. Translation: CASSLYPPGRTYNEQFF. This chain links TRBV27 with TRBJ2-1; 7 bases are a match to TRBD2. CDR3 length: 17 amino acids. Unmatched junction bases numbered 8, after V lost 1 base and J lost 2 bases. CDR1 MNHEY and CDR2 SMNVEV come from the germline V gene (reference sequence).

This sequence joins TRBV19 and TRBJ2-6; D is perhaps TRBD1 (5 bases). The V gene's germline CDR1 is LNHDA and CDR2 SQIVND (reference sequence). The CDR3 consists of 13 residues. Trimming took 7 bases from V and 2 from J, leaving 6 bases between them. CDR3 region: CASTQAGANVLTF. The CDR3 DNA sequence: TGTGCCAGTACACAGGCTGGGGCCAACGTCCTGACTTTC.

The chain carries TRBV29-1 and TRBJ2-7, with 7 bases aligning to TRBD2. V trimming: 6 bases; J trimming: 4 bases; junction bases outside the gene matches: 6. Germline CDR1 reads SQVTM; CDR2 reads ANQGSEA. CDR3 length equals 12 residues. CDR3 in amino acids: CSVSAGPYEQYF. CDR3 bases: TGCAGCGTCTCAGCGGGACCGTACGAGCAGTACTTC.

The V gene is TRBV14, the J gene TRBJ1-5, with D uncertain. V gave up 0 bases and J gave up 2 bases, with 14 bases separating them. The CDR3 is 17 residues long. Germline loops: CDR1 SGHDN, CDR2 FVKESK. DNA of the CDR3: TGTGCCAGCAGCCAAGAAGTTCCGGCATGGGGCAATCAGCCCCAGCATTTT. This encodes CASSQEVPAWGNQPQHF.

The chain uses TRBV19 and TRBJ2-1; TRBD2 matches at 11 bases. Per the germline V gene, CDR1 is LNHDA and CDR2 is SQIVND (reference sequence). The length of the CDR3 is 15 residues. The ends lost 7 bases at V and 7 bases at J; junction bases unmatched: 9. CDR3 in DNA: TGTGCCAGTAAAAATCCTAGCGGGAGGCGGAATGAGCAGTTCTTC. This translates into CASKNPSGRRNEQFF.

V and J are TRBV7-3 and TRBJ1-1, with 7 nucleotides matching TRBD1. The germline CDR1 and CDR2 sequences are SGHTA and FQGTGA. Germline trimming cut 0 bases from V and 0 bases from J; bases unmatched to any gene: 4. The CDR3 extends over 16 amino acids. DNA of the CDR3: TGTGCCAGCAGCTTAACGGTTAGGGGGCTGAACACTGAAGCTTTCTTT. As protein: CASSLTVRGLNTEAFF.

The J gene is TRBJ1-1, the V gene TRBV19; TRBD1 is a possible D gene (6 bases). V shed 8 bases and J shed 6 bases, with 16 bases lying between them. The CDR3 runs to 13 residues. CDR1 is LNHDA and CDR2 is SQIVND in the germline V gene (reference sequence). The CDR3 nucleotides are TGTGCCAGTGGGACAAACAGGGTCCCTGAAGCTTTCTTT. Amino acids: CASGTNRVPEAFF.

The V gene is TRBV7-8, the J gene TRBJ2-3; 7 nucleotides align to TRBD2. CDR1 SGHVS and CDR2 FQNEAQ come from the germline V gene. The CDR3 has 18 amino acids. J lost 4 bases, V lost 0 bases, and 13 bases had no gene match. The CDR3 region is CASSLAEPTSVKPDTQYF. The CDR3 nucleotides are TGTGCCAGCAGCTTAGCGGAGCCCACTAGCGTAAAACCAGATACGCAGTATTTT. Complete variable domain (other parts from reference TRBV7-8 and TRBJ2-3): GAGVSQSPRYKVAKRGQDVALRCDPISGHVSLFWYQQALGQGPEFLTYFQNEAQLDKSGLPSDRFFAERPEGSVSTLKIQRTQQEDSAVYLCASSLAEPTSVKPDTQYFGPGTRLTVL.

The V call is TRBV9, the J call TRBJ1-4; D is perhaps TRBD1 (5 bases). The CDR3 runs to 15 residues. V lost 4 bases and J 4 bases, leaving 14 bases between the germline ends. The germline V gene encodes CDR1 SGDLS and CDR2 YYNGEE. The CDR3 DNA sequence: TGTGCCAGCAGCCCAAGGGACGCCTTTAATGAAAAACTGTTTTTT. Translating gives CASSPRDAFNEKLFF.